Following are 19 T cell receptor beta chains from one sample sequenced in a study of cytomegalovirus exposure and HLA in healthy donors. Both 60 Vbeta primers and 13 Jbeta primers went into the PCR. Measured with immunoSEQ multiplex PCR; TCRdb has only the in-frame clones, and not every one. The data contain 150,000 to 200,000 clones, about 72% of them singletons. Material: PBMCs. The source of these receptors is a man aged 45 to 65 in good health and CMV-seropositive.

This chain links TRBV23-1 with TRBJ2-7, with 7 nucleotides matching TRBD1. TRBV23-1 is treated as an ORF (open reading frame) with a function not yet certain. This CDR3 spans 16 amino acids. Germline trimming cut 3 bases from V and 3 bases from J; bases unmatched to any gene: 11. Here the CDR3 reads CASSHPRMTGLYEQYF. The CDR3 coding sequence is TGCGCCAGCAGTCACCCTCGTATGACAGGGCTCTACGAGCAGTACTTC.

The J gene is TRBJ2-3, the V gene TRBV10-3, with 7 bases aligning to TRBD2. V shed 6 bases and J 2 bases; nucleotides not matched to a gene: 11. The CDR3 runs 16 residues. Looked up from germline, CDR1 is ENHRY and CDR2 is SYGVKD. CDR3 nucleotide sequence: TGTGCCATCAGCGGGCGAGCTAGCGGTTACACAGATACGCAGTATTTT. Translation: CAISGRASGYTDTQYF.

The table lists this clone with a few counts. The chain recombines TRBV6-5 with TRBJ2-7, with no clear D. CDR3 size: 11 residues. V was cut by 6 bases and J by 6 bases, with 9 bases left in between. Germline assignment: CDR1 MNHEY and CDR2 SVGAGI. CDR3 amino acids: CASSLRSEQYF. In DNA form, the CDR3 reads TGTGCCAGCAGCCTCAGGTCCGAGCAGTACTTC.

The genes are TRBV7-8 and TRBJ1-6; 9 bases are shared with TRBD1. CDR3 length: 17 amino acids. The V gene's germline CDR1 is SGHVS and CDR2 FQNEAQ. J was trimmed by 7 bases and V by 0 bases; bases with no gene match: 7. The CDR3 nucleotides read TGTGCCAGCAGCTTAGCGGGACAGGGAGTGCGAAATTCACCCCTCCACTTT. Amino acids: CASSLAGQGVRNSPLHF. The whole variable domain, filled in from reference TRBV7-8 and TRBJ1-6, reads GAGVSQSPRYKVAKRGQDVALRCDPISGHVSLFWYQQALGQGPEFLTYFQNEAQLDKSGLPSDRFFAERPEGSVSTLKIQRTQQEDSAVYLCASSLAGQGVRNSPLHFGNGTRLTVT.

The chain is built from TRBV29-1 and TRBJ1-5; TRBD1 matches 9 bases. This CDR3 is built from 15 residues. J was trimmed by 7 bases and V by 6 bases; bases with no gene match: 13. Germline lookup yields CDR1 SQVTM and CDR2 ANQGSEA. The DNA for the CDR3 is TGCAGCGTAGCTGCTGGACAGGGGAATGGACAGCCCCAGCATTTT. Residues: CSVAAGQGNGQPQHF.

In this sample, this clone turned up once. The chain uses TRBV19 and TRBJ2-2; no clear D. Germline V gene sequence: CDR1 LNHDA, CDR2 SQIVND (reference sequence). Trimming shortened V by 4 bases and J by 1 base, and 7 bases separated the two germline ends. The CDR3 length is 14 residues. CDR3 protein: CASSKQRNTGELFF. The CDR3 DNA is TGTGCCAGTAGTAAACAGAGGAACACCGGGGAGCTGTTTTTT.

V is TRBV6-6 and J is TRBJ1-1, with D tentatively TRBD1 (5 bases). This CDR3 has 13 residues. From germline, CDR1 is MNHNY and CDR2 SVGAGI (reference sequence). V was shortened by 2 bases and J by 4 bases, with 8 bases between the two germline ends. Here the CDR3 reads CASSYQGLTEAFF. CDR3 bases: TGTGCCAGCAGTTACCAGGGACTCACTGAAGCTTTCTTT.

J is TRBJ2-7 and V is TRBV7-2; D may be TRBD2 (5 bases). CDR3 length equals 13 residues. Trimming removed 0 bases at V and 9 bases at J, with 12 bases between. Germline assignment: CDR1 SGHTA and CDR2 FQGNSA. The CDR3 bases are TGTGCCAGCAGCTTAGCGGGGAGCGGAACGCAGTACTTC. It translates to CASSLAGSGTQYF. The full variable domain, its missing parts supplied by reference TRBV7-2 and TRBJ2-7, is GAGVSQSPSNKVTEKGKDVELRCDPISGHTALYWYRQSLGQGLEFLIYFQGNSAPDKSGLPSDRFSAERTGGSVSTLTIQRTQQEDSAVYLCASSLAGSGTQYFGPGTRLTVT.

This clone was observed once. The V and J genes are TRBV6-6 and TRBJ2-1, with 9 bases aligning to TRBD1. The CDR3 runs 16 residues. Germline V gene data show CDR1 as MNHNY and CDR2 as SVGAGI (reference sequence). The V and J ends lost 4 bases and 2 bases, in that order; junction bases with no gene match: 6. Here the CDR3 reads CASSSPGQGAYNEQFF. The CDR3 nucleotides are TGTGCCAGCAGTTCCCCGGGACAGGGCGCCTACAATGAGCAGTTCTTC.

The table lists this clone with a few counts. The chain joins TRBV10-3 to TRBJ2-7, with 9 positions matching TRBD1. CDR1 is ENHRY, CDR2 SYGVKD, per germline. The CDR3 spans 15 residues. V lost 0 bases to trimming and J lost 5 bases; unmatched junction nucleotides: 5. The CDR3 DNA follows: TGTGCCATCAGTGAGTCGATGGACAGGGGCCACGAGCAGTACTTC. Protein product: CAISESMDRGHEQYF.

The chain joins TRBV7-2 to TRBJ2-5; 11 bases align to TRBD2. V shed 5 bases, J shed 3 bases, and the junction held 17 bases outside the gene matches. This CDR3 has 19 residues. Germline V gives CDR1 SGHTA, CDR2 FQGNSA. CDR3 residues: CASSRRPPLAGGREETQYF. The CDR3 bases are TGTGCCAGCAGCCGCCGCCCCCCCTTAGCGGGGGGGCGTGAAGAGACCCAGTACTTC.

This sequence joins TRBV6-5 and TRBJ1-4; D perhaps matches TRBD1 (6 bases). The ends were cut back, 2 bases at V and 12 bases at J, with 13 bases in the middle. The CDR3 is 13 amino acids. Germline CDR1 reads MNHEY; CDR2 reads SVGAGI. In DNA, the CDR3 is TGTGCCAGCAGTTACACCACAGGGTGGGAACTGTTTTTT. It is translated as CASSYTTGWELFF.

The rearrangement uses TRBV18 and TRBJ1-3; the D gene is possibly TRBD1 (6 bases). Per the germline V gene, CDR1 is KGHSH and CDR2 is LQKENI. The CDR3 sequence is 14 residues long. Deletions cut 2 bases from V and 7 bases from J, with 12 bases between. The CDR3 here is CASSPSRGSNTIYF. CDR3 coding DNA: TGTGCCAGCTCACCATCCAGGGGAAGCAACACCATATATTTT.

The CDR3, as DNA: TGTGCCAGCAGCGTAGAAGACAGGGTGCACTACGAGCAGTACTTC. The encoded protein is CASSVEDRVHYEQYF. This rearrangement joins TRBV9 to TRBJ2-7, with 7 positions matching TRBD1. V shed 0 bases and J 3 bases; nucleotides not matched to a gene: 6. CDR1 and CDR2 from the germline V gene are SGDLS and YYNGEE. The CDR3 runs 15 residues.

The chain links TRBV6-5 to TRBJ1-1, with a weak D call TRBD1 (5 bases). CDR3 length: 14 amino acids. With 8 bases removed from V and 1 base from J, the gap between germline ends came to 14 bases. The germline V gene has CDR1 MNHEY and CDR2 SVGAGI. The CDR3 spells CASGSAGQNTEAFF. The CDR3 DNA reads TGTGCCAGCGGGTCTGCGGGGCAGAACACTGAAGCTTTCTTT.

This clone was counted a few times. The genes are TRBV6-5 and TRBJ2-5; a possible D gene is TRBD1 (5 bases). The end of the DNA is better explained by TRBJ2-7, so the J call may be wrong. CDR3 length: 14 residues. CDR1 and CDR2 (germline): MNHEY, SVGAGI. As DNA, the CDR3 is TGTGCCAGCCATCAGGGCTTCAACTCCTACGAGCAGTACTTC. Translation: CASHQGFNSYEQYF.

The chain carries TRBV10-2 and TRBJ1-1, with D unclear. The ends were cut back, 9 bases at V and 1 base at J, with 15 bases in the middle. The length of the CDR3 is 14 residues. The V gene's germline CDR1 is WSHSY and CDR2 SAAADI. DNA for the CDR3: TGCGCCAGTTACTGGGAGAGCGGGAACACTGAAGCTTTCTTT. Amino acids: CASYWESGNTEAFF.

The CDR3 here is CASSQEWGVGFTYGYTF. The CDR3 coding sequence is TGCGCCAGCAGCCAAGAGTGGGGAGTAGGGTTTACCTATGGCTACACCTTC. The chain carries TRBV4-3 and TRBJ1-2, with no clear D. V lost 0 bases and J 4 bases, leaving 18 bases between the germline ends. CDR3 length: 17 amino acids. Per the germline V gene, CDR1 is LGHNA and CDR2 is YSLEER.

V gene TRBV29-1 combines with J gene TRBJ2-3, with a possible D match to TRBD1 (6 bases). In germline, CDR1 is SQVTM, CDR2 ANQGSEA. V was shortened by 4 bases and J by 6 bases, with 20 bases between the two germline ends. CDR3 length: 15 residues. The CDR3 region is CSVVGFRTVRDTQYF. CDR3 DNA sequence: TGCAGCGTTGTAGGGTTCCGGACAGTTCGGGATACGCAGTATTTT.